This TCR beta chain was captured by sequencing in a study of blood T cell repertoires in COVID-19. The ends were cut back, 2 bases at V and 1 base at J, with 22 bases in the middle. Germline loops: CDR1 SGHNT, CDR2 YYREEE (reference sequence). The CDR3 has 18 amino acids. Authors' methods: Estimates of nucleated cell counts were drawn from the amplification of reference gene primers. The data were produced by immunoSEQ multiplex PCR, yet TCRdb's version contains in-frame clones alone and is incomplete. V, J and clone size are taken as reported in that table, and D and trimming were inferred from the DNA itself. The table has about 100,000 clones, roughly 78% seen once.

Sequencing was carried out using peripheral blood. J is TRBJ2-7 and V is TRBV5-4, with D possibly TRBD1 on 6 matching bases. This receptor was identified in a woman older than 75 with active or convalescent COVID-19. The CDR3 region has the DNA TGTGCCAGCAGCTTTTCCGACACTTCGGCAGGGGTATCCTACGAGCAGTACTTC. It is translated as CASSFSDTSAGVSYEQYF.